This TCR beta chain was sequenced during a study of T cells in localized non-small cell lung cancer. Study-level findings and limits: The highest T cell clonality was in uninvolved adjacent lung, above tumor. Longer survival (overall) was linked to higher T cell density in blood. Adjacent lung exhibited a median of 57 among the 100 most abundant tumor clones.

V gave up 5 bases and J gave up 6 bases, with 19 bases separating them. Germline V CDR1 and CDR2: MNHGY, SAAAGT. This CDR3 has 15 residues. Measured with immunoSEQ multiplex PCR; TCRdb has only the in-frame clones, and not every one. The table lists 1,400 to 1,500 clones, 20% to 25% of them singletons. Two independent pathologists confirmed no atypia in lung taken at least 2 cm from tumor. This clone was seen a handful of times. Its specificity is unknown. This receptor was taken from a woman between 35 and 70 years old with stage I lung adenocarcinoma. V gene TRBV6-8 combines with J gene TRBJ1-2; tentative D call: TRBD1 (6 bases). This specimen consisted of normal lung tissue next to the tumor, obtained before any cancer treatment. The DNA for the CDR3 is TGTGCCAGCAGTGACCCGGGTCAGGGGATGAATGGCTACACCTTC. Residues: CASSDPGQGMNGYTF.